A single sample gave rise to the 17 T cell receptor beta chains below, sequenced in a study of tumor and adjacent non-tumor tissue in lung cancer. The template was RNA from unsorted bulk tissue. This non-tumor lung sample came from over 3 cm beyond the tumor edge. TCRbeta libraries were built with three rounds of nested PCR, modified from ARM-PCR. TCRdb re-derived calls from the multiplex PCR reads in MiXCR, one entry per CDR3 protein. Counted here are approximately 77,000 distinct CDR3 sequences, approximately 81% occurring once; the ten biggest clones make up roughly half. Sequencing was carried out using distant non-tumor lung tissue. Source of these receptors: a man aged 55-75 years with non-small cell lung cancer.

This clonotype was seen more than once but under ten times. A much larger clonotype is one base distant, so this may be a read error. The CDR3 loop reads CVSSLALQRETREQYF. CDR3 bases: TGTGTCAGCAGCTTGGCTCTGCAGCGGGAGACGAGAGAGCAGTACTTC. The chain carries TRBV5-4 and TRBJ2-7; 8 bases match TRBD2. From germline, CDR1 is SGHNT and CDR2 YYREEE (reference sequence). The CDR3 sequence is 16 residues long. The entire variable domain, with the rest obtained from reference TRBV5-4 and TRBJ2-7, is as follows: ETGVTQSPTHLIKTRGQQVTLRCSSQSGHNTVSWYQQALGQGPQFIFQYYREEENGRGNFPPRFSGLQFPNYSSELNVNALELDDSALYLCVSSLALQRETREQYFGPGTRLTVT.

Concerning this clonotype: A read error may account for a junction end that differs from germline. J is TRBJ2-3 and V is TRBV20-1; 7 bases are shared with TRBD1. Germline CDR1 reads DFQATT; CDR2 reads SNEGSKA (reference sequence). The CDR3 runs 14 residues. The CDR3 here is CSVPRDRSTHTQYF. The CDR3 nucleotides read TGCAGTGTCCCACGGGACAGATCCACACATACGCAGTATTTT.

CDR3 residues: CASRSAMGGPKETQFF. The CDR3 DNA is TGTGCCAGCAGGTCCGCAATGGGGGGGCCAAAGGAGACCCAGTTCTTC. V usage is TRBV11-2 and J usage is TRBJ2-1; D possibly corresponds to TRBD2 (7 bases). The V gene's germline CDR1 is SGHAT and CDR2 FQNNGV. The CDR3 consists of 16 residues. The germline V and J ends were trimmed by 6 bases and 13 bases, with 28 bases remaining between them.

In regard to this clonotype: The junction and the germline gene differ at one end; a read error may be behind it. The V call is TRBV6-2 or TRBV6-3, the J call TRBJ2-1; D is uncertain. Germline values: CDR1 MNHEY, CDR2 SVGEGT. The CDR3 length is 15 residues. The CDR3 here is CASRPTGSSHNEQFF. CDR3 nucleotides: TGTGCCAGCAGACCGACGGGTAGCTCCCACAATGAGCAGTTCTTC.

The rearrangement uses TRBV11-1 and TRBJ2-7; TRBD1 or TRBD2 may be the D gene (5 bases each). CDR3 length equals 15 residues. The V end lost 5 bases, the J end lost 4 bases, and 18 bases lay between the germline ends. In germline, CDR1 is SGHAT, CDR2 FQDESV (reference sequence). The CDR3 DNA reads TGTGCCAGCAGCGTCACCGGGACGGGGTTTTACGAGCAGTACTTC. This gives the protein CASSVTGTGFYEQYF.

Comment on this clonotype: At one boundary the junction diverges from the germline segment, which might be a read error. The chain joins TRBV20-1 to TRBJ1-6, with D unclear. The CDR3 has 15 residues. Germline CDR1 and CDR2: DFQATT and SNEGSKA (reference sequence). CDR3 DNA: TGCAGCGCTAGAGATACGGGATGGTATAATTCACCCCTCAACTTT. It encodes CSARDTGWYNSPLNF.

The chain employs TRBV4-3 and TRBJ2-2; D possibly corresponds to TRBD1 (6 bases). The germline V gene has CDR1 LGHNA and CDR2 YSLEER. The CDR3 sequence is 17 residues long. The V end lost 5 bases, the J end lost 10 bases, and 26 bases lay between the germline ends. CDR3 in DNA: TGCGCCAGCAGCGCCAGACCGGGTGGGGGCGGCGCCGAGGAGCTGTTTTTT. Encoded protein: CASSARPGGGGAEELFF.

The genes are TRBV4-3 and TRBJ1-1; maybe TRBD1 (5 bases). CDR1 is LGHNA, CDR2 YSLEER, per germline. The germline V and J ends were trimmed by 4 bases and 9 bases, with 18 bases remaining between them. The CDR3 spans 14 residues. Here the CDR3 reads CASSLTGVGTKAFF. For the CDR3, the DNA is TGCGCCAGCAGCCTAACAGGAGTGGGAACTAAAGCTTTCTTT.

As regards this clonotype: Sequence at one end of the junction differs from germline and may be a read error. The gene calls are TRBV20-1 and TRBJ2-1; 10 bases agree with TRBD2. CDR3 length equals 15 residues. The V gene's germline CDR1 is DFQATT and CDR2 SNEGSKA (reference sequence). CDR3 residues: CSVREGSGRSNVQFF. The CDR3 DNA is TGCAGTGTTAGAGAGGGTAGCGGGAGGAGCAATGTGCAGTTCTTC.

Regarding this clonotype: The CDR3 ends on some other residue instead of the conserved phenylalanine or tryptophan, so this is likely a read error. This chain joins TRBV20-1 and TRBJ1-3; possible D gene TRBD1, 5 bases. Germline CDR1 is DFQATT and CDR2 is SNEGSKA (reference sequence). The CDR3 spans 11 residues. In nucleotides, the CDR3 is TGCGGTGTCAGGGTTTTTGACACCATATATCTT. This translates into CGVRVFDTIYL.

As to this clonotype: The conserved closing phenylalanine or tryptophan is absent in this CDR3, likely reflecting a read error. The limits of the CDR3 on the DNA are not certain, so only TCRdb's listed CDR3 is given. CDR3 in amino acids: CASWTSLNTLYS. The chain employs TRBV6-1 and TRBJ1-3. A total of 12 residues make up the CDR3, ends included. In germline, CDR1 is MNHNS, CDR2 SASEGT.

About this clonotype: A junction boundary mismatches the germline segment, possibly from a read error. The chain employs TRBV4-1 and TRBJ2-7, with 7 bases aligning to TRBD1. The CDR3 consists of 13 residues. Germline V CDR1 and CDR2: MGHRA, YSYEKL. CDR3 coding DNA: TGTGCCAGTATCCAAGACAGGGACTACGAGCAGTACTTC. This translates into CASIQDRDYEQYF.

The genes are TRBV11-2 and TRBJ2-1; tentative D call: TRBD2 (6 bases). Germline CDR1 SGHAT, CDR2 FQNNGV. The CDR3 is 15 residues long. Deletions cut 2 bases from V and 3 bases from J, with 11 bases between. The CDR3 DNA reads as TGTGCCAGCAGCTTAACGGGAGCAGACTACAATGAGCAGTTCTTC. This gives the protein CASSLTGADYNEQFF.

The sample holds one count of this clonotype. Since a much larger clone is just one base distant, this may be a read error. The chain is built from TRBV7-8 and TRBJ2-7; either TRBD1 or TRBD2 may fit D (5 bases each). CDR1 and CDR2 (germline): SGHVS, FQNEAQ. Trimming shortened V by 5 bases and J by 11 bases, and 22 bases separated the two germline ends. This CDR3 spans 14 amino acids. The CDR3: CASSPRGRALQEYF. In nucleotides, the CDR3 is TGTGCCAGCAGCCCGAGGGGCAGGGCTCTACAGGAGTACTTC.

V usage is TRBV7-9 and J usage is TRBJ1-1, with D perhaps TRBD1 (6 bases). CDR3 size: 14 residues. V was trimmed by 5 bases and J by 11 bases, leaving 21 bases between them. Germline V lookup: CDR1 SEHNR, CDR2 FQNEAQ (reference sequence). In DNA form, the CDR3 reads TGTGCCAGCAGCACTTACAGGGTGCGAGGTGACGCTTTCTTT. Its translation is CASSTYRVRGDAFF.

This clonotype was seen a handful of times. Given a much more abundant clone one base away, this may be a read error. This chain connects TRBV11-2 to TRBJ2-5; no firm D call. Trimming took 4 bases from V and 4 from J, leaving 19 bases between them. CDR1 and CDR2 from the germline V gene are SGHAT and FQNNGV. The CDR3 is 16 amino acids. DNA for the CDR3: TGTGCCAGCAGCTACCCCCGAGCCGATTCATCAGAGACCCAGTACTTC. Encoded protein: CASSYPRADSSETQYF. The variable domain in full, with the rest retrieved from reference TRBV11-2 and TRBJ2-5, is EAGVAQSPRYKIIEKRQSVAFWCNPISGHATLYWYQQILGQGPKLLIQFQNNGVVDDSQLPKDRFSAERLKGVDSTLKIQPAKLEDSAVYLCASSYPRADSSETQYFGPGTRLLVL.

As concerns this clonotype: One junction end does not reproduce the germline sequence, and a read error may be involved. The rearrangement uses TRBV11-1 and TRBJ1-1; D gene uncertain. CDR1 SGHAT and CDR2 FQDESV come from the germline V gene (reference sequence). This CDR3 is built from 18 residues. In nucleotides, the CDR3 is TGTGTCAGCAGCTTAGCGCCGAATCTGTATGGTCGGATCACTGAAGCTTTCTTT. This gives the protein CVSSLAPNLYGRITEAFF.